This entry features one TCR beta chain sequence. Trimming left V 5 bases short and J 2 bases short, with 10 bases between. CDR3 size: 14 residues. CDR1 and CDR2 (germline): SEHNR, FQNEAQ (reference sequence). These data are taken from a study of graft-versus-host responses after intestinal transplantation. Study as a whole: Tacrolimus and steroids were given for about 3 years to all recipients after anti-thymocyte globulin induction.

The assay was immunoSEQ multiplex PCR, and TCRdb's table has in-frame clones only and misses some. This sample carries 15,000 to 20,000 clones, more than 30% of them seen once, and the ten largest clones take around 1%. Study-level findings and limits: Peak circulating GvH clone levels tracked with early post-transplant HvG declines.

Plating of about 200,000 CFSE-labeled responder cells was done together with about 200,000 irradiated, violet-dye-labeled stimulator cells. Researchers sorted proliferating CFSE-low CD3+CD4+ and CD3+CD8+ responders once the reaction had finished. This sequence originates from a human patient who received an intestinal transplant. The starting material was alloreactive CD4+ T cells from a mixed lymphocyte reaction culture, obtained before intestinal transplant. Noted subset: CFSE-low proliferating T cells sorted from approximately 6-day pre-transplant mixed lymphocyte reaction (GvH or HvG direction). The rearrangement joins TRBV7-9 to TRBJ1-3; D is perhaps TRBD1 (6 bases). The CDR3 is CASSTRTAGNTIYF. CDR3 nucleotide sequence: TGTGCCAGCAGCACCAGGACAGCTGGAAACACCATATATTTT.